These 10 T cell receptor beta chains share one sample of origin, sequenced in a study of blood T cells in healthy people across ages (dated by TCRdb to between 2015 and 2017). The library was made by 5' RACE. Sequencing instrument: Illumina HiSeq 2500. The second PCR ran for roughly 6 to 11 cycles and used a J-beta primer mix along with a sample-barcoded 5' primer. The public reads were run again by TCRdb, first through fastp at Q25 and then through MiXCR, and only productive beta chains were kept. One record per CDR3 amino acid sequence lists the most common genes and DNA. This sample holds over 600,000 distinct CDR3 sequences; roughly 46% were observed only once. The ten largest make up around a sixth of the sample. Sequencing input: blood. Receptor source: a man aged 80 or over in good health.

This clonotype appeared a few times. The rearrangement joins TRBV29-1 to TRBJ1-1, with D maybe TRBD1 (6 bases). Looked up from germline, CDR1 is SQVTM and CDR2 is ANQGSEA. The CDR3 totals 11 residues. The V end lost 7 bases, the J end lost 4 bases, and 10 bases lay between the germline ends. DNA for the CDR3: TGCAGCGCAGGGGTGGGCACTGAAGCTTTCTTT. Protein product: CSAGVGTEAFF.

This chain connects TRBV20-1 to TRBJ1-6; 8 positions match TRBD1. The junction had 4 bases not matched to a gene; V was cut back by 5 bases and J by 4 bases. From germline, CDR1 is DFQATT and CDR2 SNEGSKA (reference sequence). There are 14 residues in the CDR3. CDR3 region: CSAFGQGYNSPLHF. In DNA, the CDR3 is TGCAGTGCTTTCGGACAGGGATATAATTCACCCCTCCACTTT.

This clonotype was picked up a small number of times. The V call is TRBV20-1, the J call TRBJ2-2; 9 bases fit TRBD2. This CDR3 region has 18 residues. CDR1 and CDR2 (germline): DFQATT, SNEGSKA (reference sequence). Trimming at V came to 6 bases and at J to 4 bases, leaving 18 bases not matched to a gene. CDR3 protein: CSAAGFGSGRGVTGELFF. The CDR3 DNA is TGCAGTGCCGCCGGGTTTGGTAGCGGGAGAGGTGTCACCGGGGAGCTGTTTTTT.

The rearrangement uses TRBV6-5 and TRBJ2-6; possibly TRBD1 for D (6 bases). V was pared by 3 bases and J by 1 base, with 13 bases between. This CDR3 region has 17 residues. In germline, CDR1 is MNHEY, CDR2 SVGAGI. CDR3 coding DNA: TGTGCCAGCAGTTATAACAGGGCAGGGTCTGGGGCCAACGTCCTGACTTTC. Its protein product is CASSYNRAGSGANVLTF.

Only a few counts were recorded for this clonotype. This could be a read error, since a much larger clone is one nucleotide away. The chain couples TRBV2 to TRBJ2-1; no clear D. There are 13 residues in the CDR3. The V gene's germline CDR1 is SNHLY and CDR2 FYNNEI. CDR3 region: CASSVIVYDEQFF. For the CDR3, the DNA is TGTGCCAGCAGTGTAATCGTCTACGATGAGCAGTTCTTC.

This clonotype turned up a few times. In DNA, the CDR3 is TGTGCCAGCAAGGACCTCACAGGGTTAAAAGGCTACACCTTC. This encodes CASKDLTGLKGYTF. J is TRBJ1-2 and V is TRBV27, with D possibly TRBD1 on 6 matching bases. Germline V CDR1 and CDR2: MNHEY, SMNVEV (reference sequence). V lost 7 bases and J lost 8, with 20 bases in between. There are 14 residues in the CDR3.

The rearrangement links TRBV15 to TRBJ2-2; no firm D call. The CDR3 loop spans 13 amino acids. V lost 5 bases to trimming and J lost 6 bases, with 10 bases between them. CDR1 LNHNV and CDR2 YYDKDF come from the germline V gene (reference sequence). The CDR3 reads CATSPQRPGELFF. The DNA for the CDR3 is TGTGCCACCAGCCCCCAAAGGCCCGGGGAGCTGTTTTTT.

This clonotype was counted many times. The rearrangement uses TRBV5-1 and TRBJ1-2; no firm D call. This CDR3 region has 15 residues. CDR1 and CDR2 (germline): SGHRS, YFSETQ. Trimming took off 2 bases at V and 8 bases at J, with 19 bases between the two ends. The CDR3 protein is CASSLNGVEGGGYTF. In DNA, the CDR3 is TGCGCCAGCAGCTTAAACGGAGTTGAGGGCGGAGGCTACACCTTC.

This clonotype turned up a few times. The chain recombines TRBV29-1 with TRBJ2-3, with TRBD1 matching 8 bases. Germline CDR1 SQVTM, CDR2 ANQGSEA. J gave up 5 bases and V 6 bases, and 10 bases lay outside the gene matches. This CDR3 has 14 residues. CDR3 nucleotide sequence: TGCAGCGTACCCCGGACAGGGTCGATAGATACGCAGTATTTT. It codes for CSVPRTGSIDTQYF.

This chain uses TRBV27 with TRBJ2-1; D gene uncertain. Between the trimmed V and J ends, which lost 4 bases and 6 bases, there was a span of 13 bases. The CDR3 runs to 14 residues. Germline V CDR1 and CDR2: MNHEY, SMNVEV (reference sequence). The CDR3 DNA follows: TGTGCCAGCAGTTCCACCCCCTGGGTCAATGAGCAGTTCTTC. It codes for CASSSTPWVNEQFF.